This T cell receptor beta chain originates from a study of vaccination and CD4 T cells after COVID-19. Cultured CD4+ T-cell DNA underwent Oncomine TCR Beta short-read sequencing. Using its own MiXCR run on the PCR reads, TCRdb lists one record per CDR3 protein. The sample has about 3,700 distinct CDR3 sequences, roughly 21% seen once. Treatment given: approximately 10-day PBMC culture with coronavirus spike peptide pools or control peptides (ViraFEST assay). CDR3 length: 15 residues. Trimming took off 0 bases at V and 1 base at J, with 10 bases between the two ends. Germline V lookup: CDR1 SGHRS, CDR2 YFSETQ. As regards this clonotype: Its matching antigen is unknown.

The V gene is TRBV5-1, the J gene TRBJ1-1; a weak D match, TRBD1 (5 bases). Sequenced sample: CD4+ T cells from blood, cultured in vitro. This sequence was found in a human donor who had recovered from COVID-19. In DNA form, the CDR3 reads TGCGCCAGCAGCTTGGTGTCAGGGAGGAACACTGAAGCTTTCTTT. This codes for CASSLVSGRNTEAFF. The full variable domain, its missing parts supplied by reference TRBV5-1 and TRBJ1-1, is KAGVTQTPRYLIKTRGQQVTLSCSPISGHRSVSWYQQTPGQGLQFLFEYFSETQRNKGNFPGRFSGRQFSNSRSEMNVSTLELGDSALYLCASSLVSGRNTEAFFGQGTRLTVV.